This is a list of T cell receptor beta chains from one sample in a study of identical twins. MiXCR, run by TCRdb on the 5' RACE reads, gives a single entry per CDR3 protein. The table records a few hundred thousand distinct CDR3 sequences, 12% of them present only once. The data also belong to a second study, concerning yellow fever vaccine responses in identical twins.

Material for sequencing was memory (CD45RO+) T cells sorted from blood. The origin of the receptors is a woman aged 18-29 years in good health. Both conserved end residues are part of each CDR3. Each record gives: clone size, V gene, D gene, J gene, CDR3 protein, CDR3 DNA. A D gene is named only where the DNA matches it firmly. A row's size may be missing; if present it is once, few, many or a size class.

few,TRBV20-1,NA,TRBJ2-1,CSARGPSSYNEQFF,TGCAGTGCTAGAGGTCCGAGCTCCTACAATGAGCAGTTCTTC
many,TRBV12-3/TRBV12-4,NA,TRBJ2-5,CASSSGGETQYF,TGTGCCAGCAGCTCTGGGGGAGAGACCCAGTACTTC
few,TRBV6-2/TRBV6-3,TRBD2,TRBJ2-7,CASSLLAGDSYEQYF,TGTGCCAGCAGCCTACTAGCGGGGGACTCCTACGAGCAGTACTTC
few,TRBV11-2,TRBD2,TRBJ2-7,CASSLASGVGEQYF,TGTGCCAGCAGCTTAGCTAGCGGGGTAGGAGAGCAGTACTTC
few,TRBV27,NA,TRBJ2-5,CASSFQPKGTQYF,TGTGCCAGCAGTTTCCAACCTAAGGGGACCCAGTACTTC
few,TRBV27,TRBD1,TRBJ1-2,CASSRDRVDGYTF,TGTGCCAGCAGCAGGGACAGGGTGGATGGCTACACCTTC
NA,TRBV5-5,NA,TRBJ2-7,CASSIGWGQVYEQYF,TGTGCCAGCAGCATCGGCTGGGGCCAGGTGTACGAGCAGTACTTC
NA,TRBV6-2/TRBV6-3,TRBD1,TRBJ1-1,CASSYSRGTGNTEAFF,TGTGCCAGCAGTTACTCGAGAGGGACAGGGAACACTGAAGCTTTCTTT
few,TRBV7-9,NA,TRBJ2-1,CASSLADSYNEQFF,TGTGCCAGCAGCTTAGCGGACAGTTACAATGAGCAGTTCTTC
many,TRBV11-1,TRBD2,TRBJ2-3,CASSLPDVRLAGLSSTDTQYF,TGTGCCAGCAGCCTCCCGGACGTAAGACTAGCGGGTTTGTCTAGCACAGATACGCAGTATTTT
NA,TRBV7-2,NA,TRBJ2-1,CASSGARGRNEQFF,TGTGCCAGCAGTGGAGCTAGGGGCCGCAATGAGCAGTTCTTC
few,TRBV7-3,TRBD2,TRBJ2-1,CASSPSGAVLNEQFF,TGTGCCAGCAGCCCGAGCGGGGCTGTCTTGAATGAGCAGTTCTTC
few,TRBV20-1,TRBD2,TRBJ2-7,CSARVAGGVYEQYF,TGCAGTGCTAGAGTAGCGGGAGGGGTCTACGAGCAGTACTTC
few,TRBV14,TRBD2,TRBJ2-3,CASSHISPGEGRYTDTQYF,TGTGCCAGCAGCCATATTTCTCCTGGGGAGGGGAGATACACAGATACGCAGTATTTT
NA,TRBV10-3,NA,TRBJ2-5,CAISESHKETQYF,TGTGCCATCAGTGAGTCCCATAAAGAGACCCAGTACTTC
NA,TRBV20-1,TRBD2,TRBJ2-1,CSARLAGTNEQFF,TGCAGTGCTAGACTAGCGGGGACTAATGAGCAGTTCTTC
NA,TRBV2,NA,TRBJ1-5,CASSAGYNQPQHF,TGTGCCAGCAGTGCGGGATACAATCAGCCCCAGCATTTT
NA,TRBV2,NA,TRBJ2-6,CASSEQGSGANVLTF,TGTGCCAGCAGTGAACAGGGCTCTGGGGCCAACGTCCTGACTTTC
NA,TRBV18,NA,TRBJ2-2,CASSPRRENTGELFF,TGTGCCAGCTCACCACGGAGGGAGAACACCGGGGAGCTGTTTTTT
few,TRBV12-3/TRBV12-4,NA,TRBJ2-1,CASNKDDNEQFF,TGTGCCAGCAACAAGGACGACAATGAGCAGTTCTTC
many,TRBV5-1,NA,TRBJ1-1,CASSFGDRATEAFF,TGCGCCAGCAGCTTCGGCGACAGAGCCACTGAAGCTTTCTTT
NA,TRBV6-5,TRBD1,TRBJ1-5,CASSHGTGAQPQHF,TGTGCCAGCAGTCACGGGACAGGGGCCCAGCCCCAGCATTTT